The present T cell receptor beta chain was sequenced within a study of human T cells and chemical hapten exposure. Time point denoted: patch test 1, 2 weeks after DPC sensitization. Treatment defined: therapeutic diphenylcyclopropenone sensitization with weekly scalp DPC. Trimming stripped 1 base from V and 0 bases from J, with 4 bases between. Looked up from germline, CDR1 is MNHEY and CDR2 is SVGEGT. The CDR3 totals 14 residues. TCRdb reprocessed the RACE reads via MiXCR and lists one record per CDR3 protein. Among roughly 120,000 distinct CDR3 sequences listed, 12% to 15% were seen once. Here the sequenced sample was whole blood, taken in connection with sensitization to the hapten diphenylcyclopropenone (DPC). This sequence joins TRBV6-2 or TRBV6-3 and TRBJ2-1; D uncertain. This TCR came from a young man with alopecia areata. Some clones in this sample may be carry-over from other donors' samples. The CDR3, as DNA: TGTGCCAGCAGTTACTTGAGCTCCTACAATGAGCAGTTCTTC. It yields the protein CASSYLSSYNEQFF.